Described below is a single T cell receptor beta chain sequence and its context. This clone was seen a few times. Its antigen is currently not known. No base qualities exist here, and no much larger clone lies one base off it. Trimming leaves V shorter by 3 bases and J shorter by 3 bases, with the junction holding 11 bases beyond the gene matches. Measured from the cysteine to the phenylalanine, the CDR3 is 17 residues long. Only the CDR3 region is kept as DNA, spanning 51 bases read in frame from base 1. According to the germline V gene, CDR1 reads KGHSH and CDR2 reads LQKENI. This record belongs to a study of cytomegalovirus exposure and HLA in healthy donors (TCRdb year 2017). Some background on the complete study: In an earlier analysis of under 600 of the donors, 276 Gb of sequence data and just under 120 million unique TCR beta sequences from 150 million to 200 million T cells were reported. An early release covering roughly 600 HLA-typed donors comprised approximately 290 gigabases of sequencing data and about 90 million unique TCR sequences. Of the approximately 370 genotyped donors, roughly 76% were placed in the genetic ancestry cluster associated with self-reported Caucasian donors. The study was designed to test whether signatures of past pathogen exposure could be identified by cataloging public T cell receptors. The T cell repertoires of 670 or so subjects were profiled by immunosequencing and related to cytomegalovirus serostatus. Along with the approximately 700-subject first cohort, a separate validation cohort of over a hundred different subjects was used. The study combined high-throughput TCR immunosequencing, statistical association of individual TCRs with disease status, and machine learning to predict cytomegalovirus infection status. A later analysis re-examined previously published TCR beta repertoires from more than 650 donors and added high-resolution HLA genotyping to investigate patterns of TCR occurrence. Rather than using new phenotypic data, the later analysis identified candidate immune exposures from TCR beta sequences and from how often those sequences occurred across donors. An earlier analysis of roughly 600 of the donors used high-throughput TCR beta sequencing to judge whether each TCR beta V gene segment behaved as functional or pseudogenic. Donor age, sex, ethnicity and CMV serostatus were compiled alongside the repertoire data. A later genetic analysis took genome-wide SNP genotypes for about 55% of the roughly 670 donors and used that subset as a discovery cohort. All discovery cohort repertoires had been generated using a single sequencing platform. HLA typing covered class I and class II loci at four-digit resolution. The number of typed donors differed by locus: roughly 629-640 for A, B, C, DRB1 and DQB1; 500 to 550 for DQA1; 606 for DPA1; and 400 to 480 for DPB1. A handful of DR-DQ haplotypes were treated as single units for association and clustering because of strong linkage in the cohort. Across 300 to 400 genotyped donors of the cohort, an average of roughly 250,000 unique TCR beta nucleotide sequences per donor were sequenced, and 15% to 20% of those sequences were non-productive.

In total, roughly 710 healthy bone marrow donors made up the cohort. Cohort members were all nominally healthy when sampled, although unrecorded immune exposures were likely present. The donor was CMV seronegative and was included in the group of about 350 seronegative cohort members. Every donor gave a peripheral blood sample, and the peripheral blood mononuclear cells from that sample were used for TCR beta sequencing. The Qiagen DNeasy Blood Extraction Kit was used to extract genomic DNA from the blood cell samples. The library relied on the immunoSEQ multiplex PCR assay. A mixture of 60 forward primers for TCR Vbeta segments and 13 reverse primers for TCR Jbeta segments was used in the multiplex PCR. The CDR3 region of rearranged TCR beta genes was amplified from genomic DNA with a multiplex PCR assay. On the Illumina HiSeq System, the amplified TCR beta libraries were sequenced as 87-base-pair reads. On the authors' methods: Across the 640 or so repertoires, a later analysis counted some 80 million unique TCR beta chains, some 11 million of which were shared by at least two donors. To remove PCR and sequencing errors, raw reads were error-corrected and collapsed into unique sequences using a nearest-neighbor algorithm that merged closely related sequences. Alignment of CDR3 sequences to IMGT reference sequences was used to assign V, D and J gene segments. For a sequence to be retained, at least a six-nucleotide match to both a V gene segment and a J gene segment was required. A rearrangement counted as productive if the CDR3 had no stop codons and remained in frame with V and J, and every other rearrangement counted as non-productive. CDR3 was defined by IMGT convention, running from the second conserved V-encoded cysteine to the conserved J-encoded phenylalanine. In an earlier analysis of more than 550 of the donors, sequences lacking an unambiguous match to a single V gene segment were excluded. In an earlier analysis of several hundred of the donors, V segments were called functional above 56.7% productive rearrangements and were called segregating when the between-donor standard deviation exceeded 5%. A statistical classification framework was built for diagnosing cytomegalovirus status from the catalog of TCR beta chain sequences. In a later analysis, TCR nucleotide sequences were compared against IMGT/GENE-DB human TR gene sequences so that V and J genes could be assigned. The TCRdist pipeline was used in a later analysis to assign CDR3 sequences and most-parsimonious VDJ recombination scenarios. In a later analysis, each TCR beta chain was defined by its CDR3 amino acid sequence together with its V-gene family, and reads without a unique V-gene family were excluded. In a later analysis, nearly 600 highly shared, low-generation-probability nucleotide sequences were removed to address suspected cross-contamination and a sequencing artifact. In a later analysis, a clonal expansion index was calculated for each public chain from normalized within-repertoire ranks of inferred template counts. A later analysis computed generation probabilities with a VDJ recombination model fitted to out-of-frame rearrangements, and checked the results against IGoR. Hypergeometric tests were used in a later analysis to score TCR-TCR, TCR-HLA and TCR-CMV co-occurrence, with a repertoire-size bias correction applied to the TCR pairs. False discovery rates were estimated in a later analysis by permuting HLA or CMV assignments 20 times. In a later analysis, co-occurring TCRs were grouped with DBSCAN, and TCRdist sequence similarity was added when clustering was performed within HLA-allele-positive subsets. Co-occurrence clustering excluded repertoires with fewer than 30,000 or more than 120,000 public chains, plus five with anomalous nucleotide sharing. Not all clones reach the TCRdb copy of this immuneACCESS table, which keeps in-frame sequences only. Checked studies attribute under half of the gap to unresolved V genes and leave the rest unexplained. From that table come the V and J calls and clone size; the DNA was used to work out D and trimming. The sample table lists 150,000 to 200,000 clones, over 65% of them with a count of one. The ten biggest clones cover about 0.092% of the sample.

Results and caveats for the whole study, not just this receptor: In a later analysis, most CMV-associated TCR beta chains were found to appear HLA-restricted, with HLA associations seemingly driven largely by CMV exposure. In vitro tests confirmed that a few of the cytomegalovirus-associated TCR beta chains recognize cytomegalovirus antigens. The authors suggested that the approach could potentially be generalized to other disease states and immunological phenotypes. At a false discovery rate of 0.05, a later analysis linked under 20,000 TCR beta sequences to specific HLA alleles. Correlated functional status among segregating V segments might reflect linkage disequilibrium, but an unknown experimental factor could not be ruled out. A further reported finding was that TCR beta sequences accurately predicted the HLA-A and HLA-B alleles for most subjects in the first cohort. When HLA alleles, especially DR and DQ, strongly co-occurred, TCR associations were difficult to assign to individual alleles. In a later genetic analysis, fewer N-insertions in productive TCRs were reported among donors in an Asian-associated ancestry cluster than the roughly 700-donor mean. Compared with equally common non-associated chains, HLA-associated TCR beta chains in a later analysis were more clonally expanded and had lower generation probabilities. In a later genetic analysis, a missense DCLRE1C variant was associated with V-gene and J-gene trimming of TCR beta chains, and the association was replicated in an independent cohort. A cluster of highly shared sequence variants was judged likely to be a technical artifact of the sequencing pipeline. Sequencing depth was assumed to be roughly uniform across donors in the presence/absence analyses, though that assumption may not hold. HLA typing was unavailable for some donors at each locus, so association tests used only the typed subset. Some IMGT-functional V segments, including TRBV6-2 and TRBV6-3, could not be told apart with the 87-base-pair reads, so those segments were excluded. An earlier analysis of 587 of the donors showed that most TCR beta V segments appeared in productive rearrangements either about 87% or about 30% of the time, which broadly matched IMGT annotations. According to a later analysis, parvovirus B19, influenza, CMV and Epstein-Barr virus appeared linked to several top co-occurrence clusters. Immune exposure information for the cohort was limited to CMV serostatus. In the study, 150 to 200 TCR beta chains were listed as associated with cytomegalovirus. Because counts were too low, 15 or so rarely observed V segments, including chromosome 9 orphons, were excluded from the earlier analysis of several hundred of the donors. A later analysis found that TCR association rates varied across HLA loci, with DRB1 alleles showing the most associated TCRs and HLA-C alleles the fewest. This cohort had only TCR beta chains sequenced, and the lack of alpha or paired-chain data limited which features could be detected. Most TCR sequences were observed very rarely across donors, whereas some public TCRs were present in many individuals. The classifier was reported to diagnose cytomegalovirus status with high specificity and sensitivity in both the original cohort and the validation cohort.

This TCR came from a boy between 2 and 10 years old in good health and CMV-seronegative. The rearranged chain carries TRBV18 and TRBJ2-3, with 8 middle bases fitting TRBD1. Material for sequencing was PBMCs. Read as DNA, the sequence is TGTGCCAGCTCACCGGTCAGGACAGGGTATCGTACAGATACGCAGTATTTT. It translates as CASSPVRTGYRTDTQYF.